These 2 T cell receptor beta chains share one sample of origin, sequenced in a study of OX40 agonist ivuxolimab in advanced cancers. TCRdb keeps only in-frame clones here, not all; method: immunoSEQ multiplex PCR. The profile shows over 50,000 clones, 65% to 90% of them singletons. Sequencing was performed on CD4+ or CD8+ T cells sorted from blood, taken in a trial of the OX40 agonist ivuxolimab. The receptors derive from an adult with an advanced solid tumor such as melanoma, head and neck, liver or kidney cancer.

V and J are TRBV7-8 and TRBJ1-1; D is perhaps TRBD1 (5 bases). The CDR3 extends over 15 amino acids. Trimming took off 4 bases at V and 3 bases at J, with 15 bases between the two ends. Looked up from germline, CDR1 is SGHVS and CDR2 is FQNEAQ. The CDR3 is CASSSKSGDYTEAFF. DNA for the CDR3: TGTGCCAGCAGCTCCAAGTCGGGGGATTACACTGAAGCTTTCTTT. The whole variable domain, filled in from reference TRBV7-8 and TRBJ1-1, reads GAGVSQSPRYKVAKRGQDVALRCDPISGHVSLFWYQQALGQGPEFLTYFQNEAQLDKSGLPSDRFFAERPEGSVSTLKIQRTQQEDSAVYLCASSSKSGDYTEAFFGQGTRLTVV.

Details on this clone: This sample includes further DNA sequences coding for the same CDR3. V is TRBV5-1 and J is TRBJ1-5; D not resolved. Germline lookup yields CDR1 SGHRS and CDR2 YFSETQ. Trimming removed 3 bases from V and 4 bases from J, with 8 bases in between. This CDR3 is built from 13 residues. The CDR3 here is CASSSDGNQPQHF. The CDR3 DNA follows: TGCGCCAGCAGCTCGGACGGTAATCAGCCCCAGCATTTT.